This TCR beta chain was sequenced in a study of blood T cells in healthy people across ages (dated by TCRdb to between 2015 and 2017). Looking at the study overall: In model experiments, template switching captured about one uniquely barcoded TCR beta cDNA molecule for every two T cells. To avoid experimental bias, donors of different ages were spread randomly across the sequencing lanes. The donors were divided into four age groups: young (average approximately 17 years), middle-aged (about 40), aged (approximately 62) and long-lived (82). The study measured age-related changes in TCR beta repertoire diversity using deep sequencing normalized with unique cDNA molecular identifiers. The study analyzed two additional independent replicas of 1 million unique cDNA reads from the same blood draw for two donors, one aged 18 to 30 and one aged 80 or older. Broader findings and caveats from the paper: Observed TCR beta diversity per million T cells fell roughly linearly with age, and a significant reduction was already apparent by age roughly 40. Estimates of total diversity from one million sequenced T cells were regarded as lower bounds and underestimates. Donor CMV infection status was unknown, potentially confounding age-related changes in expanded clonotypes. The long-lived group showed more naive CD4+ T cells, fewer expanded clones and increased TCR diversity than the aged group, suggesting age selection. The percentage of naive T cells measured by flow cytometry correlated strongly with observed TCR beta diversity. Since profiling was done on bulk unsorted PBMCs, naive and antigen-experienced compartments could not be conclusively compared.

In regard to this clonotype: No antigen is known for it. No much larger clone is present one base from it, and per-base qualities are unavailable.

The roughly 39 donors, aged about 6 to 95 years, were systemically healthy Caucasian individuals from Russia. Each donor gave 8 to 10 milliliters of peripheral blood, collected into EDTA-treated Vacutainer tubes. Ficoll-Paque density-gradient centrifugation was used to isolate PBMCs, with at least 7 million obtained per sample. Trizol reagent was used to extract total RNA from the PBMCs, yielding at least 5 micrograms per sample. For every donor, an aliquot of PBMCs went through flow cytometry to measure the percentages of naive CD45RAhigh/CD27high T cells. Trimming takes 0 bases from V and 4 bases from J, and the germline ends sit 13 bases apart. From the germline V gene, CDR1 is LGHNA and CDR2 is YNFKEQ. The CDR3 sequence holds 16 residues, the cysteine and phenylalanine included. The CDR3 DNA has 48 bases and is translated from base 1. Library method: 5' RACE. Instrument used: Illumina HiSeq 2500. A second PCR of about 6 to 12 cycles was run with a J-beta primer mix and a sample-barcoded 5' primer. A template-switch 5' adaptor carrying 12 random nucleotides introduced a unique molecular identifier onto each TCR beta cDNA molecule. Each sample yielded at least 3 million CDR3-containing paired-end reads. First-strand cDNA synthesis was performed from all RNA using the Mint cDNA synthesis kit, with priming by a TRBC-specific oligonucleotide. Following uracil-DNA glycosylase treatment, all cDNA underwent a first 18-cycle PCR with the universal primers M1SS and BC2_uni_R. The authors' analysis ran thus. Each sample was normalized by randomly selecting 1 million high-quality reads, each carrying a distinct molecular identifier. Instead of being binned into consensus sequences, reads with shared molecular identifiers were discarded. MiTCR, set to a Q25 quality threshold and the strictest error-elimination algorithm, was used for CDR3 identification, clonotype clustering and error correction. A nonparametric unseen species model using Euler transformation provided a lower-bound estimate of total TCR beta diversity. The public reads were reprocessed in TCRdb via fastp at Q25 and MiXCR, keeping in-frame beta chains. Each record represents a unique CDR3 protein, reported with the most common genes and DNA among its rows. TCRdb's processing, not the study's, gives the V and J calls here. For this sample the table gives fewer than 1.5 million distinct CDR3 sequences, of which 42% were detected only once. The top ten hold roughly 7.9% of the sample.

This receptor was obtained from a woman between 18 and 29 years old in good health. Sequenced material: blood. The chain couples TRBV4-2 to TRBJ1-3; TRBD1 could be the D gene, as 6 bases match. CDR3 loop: CASSQDTAGEGNTIYF. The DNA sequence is TGTGCCAGCAGCCAAGATACGGCAGGGGAGGGAAACACCATATATTTT.